Presented here are 2 T cell receptor gamma chains from one specimen sequenced in a study of γδ T cells in repeated Plasmodium falciparum infection. Bulk repertoires came from Vgamma9/Vdelta2+ or Vdelta2-negative gammadelta T cells flow-sorted from PBMC. TCRdb reprocessed the multiplex PCR reads through CATT. The sample has approximately 30,000 gamma-chain clones; more than 1.4% are singletons. Sample: gamma-delta T cells from blood. The receptors were gathered from a pool of human donors (malaria-infected and uninfected, not separated).

This clone was seen a handful of times. TCRdb's entry gives the protein of a much larger clone, which mismatches this DNA's translation at residue 5, likely from a read error; the protein reported here is translated from the DNA. The chain employs TRGV3 and TRGJ1 or TRGJ2. TCRdb offers no J gene call, so here the DNA was matched to germline to obtain one. The V gene end was trimmed by 5 bases and the J gene end by 4 bases; junction bases not matched to a gene: 8. This CDR3 has 13 amino acids. In germline, CDR1 is VTNTFY, CDR2 YDVSTARD (reference sequence). DNA of the CDR3: TGTGCCACCTGGGGAATTTTATATTATAAGAAACTCTTT. Protein product: CATWGILYYKKLF.

This clone was detected many times. A far bigger clonotype differs at one base, so this is likely a read error. In the same sample, other DNA sequences code for this CDR3. The J gene went uncalled, whereas the V gene is TRGV9. This CDR3 has 19 residues. CDR1 and CDR2 from the germline V gene are GITISATS and ISYDGTV (reference sequence). The CDR3 region has the DNA TGTGCCTTGTGGGAGGTGCACGCCTACTACTTGCAGAATTATTATAAGAAGCTCTTT. It encodes CALWEVHAYYLQNYYKKLF.